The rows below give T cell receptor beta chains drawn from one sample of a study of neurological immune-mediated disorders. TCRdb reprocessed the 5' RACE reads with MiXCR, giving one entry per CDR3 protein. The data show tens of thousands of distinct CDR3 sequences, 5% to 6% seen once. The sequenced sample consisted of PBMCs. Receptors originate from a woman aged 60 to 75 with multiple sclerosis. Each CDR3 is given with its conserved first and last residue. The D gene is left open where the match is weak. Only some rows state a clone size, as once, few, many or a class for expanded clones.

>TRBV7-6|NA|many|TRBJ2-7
TGTGCCAGCAGCGCGGCAGGATACGAGCAGTACTTC
CASSAAGYEQYF
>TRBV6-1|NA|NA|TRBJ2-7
TGTGCCAGCAGTGAAGCGGACCCACAGTACTTC
CASSEADPQYF
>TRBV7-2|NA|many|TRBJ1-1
TGTGCCAGCAGCTTAACCCCCCTACAGCTGAACACTGAAGCTTTCTTT
CASSLTPLQLNTEAFF
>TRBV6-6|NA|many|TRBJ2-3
TGTGCCGTCGCCCCTCCCGGGACCTACACAGATACGCAGTATTTT
CAVAPPGTYTDTQYF
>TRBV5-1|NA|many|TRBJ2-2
TGCGCCAGCAGCTTTTGGGCGCCGGCGAACACCGGGGAGCTGTTTTTT
CASSFWAPANTGELFF
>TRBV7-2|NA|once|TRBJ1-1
TGTGCCAGCAGCTTACAGGGTTGGGACACTGAAGCTTTCTTT
CASSLQGWDTEAFF
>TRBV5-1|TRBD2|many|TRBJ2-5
TGCGCCAGCAGCTTGGCCGGGACTAGCGGGGGGGCCCGGGAGACCCAGTACTTC
CASSLAGTSGGARETQYF
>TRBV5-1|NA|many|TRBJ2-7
TGCGCCAGCAGCTCGAGATCATACGAGCAGTACTTC
CASSSRSYEQYF
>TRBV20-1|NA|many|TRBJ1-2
TGCAGTGCTAGAGGCAGCAGGGTCTATGGCTACACCTTC
CSARGSRVYGYTF
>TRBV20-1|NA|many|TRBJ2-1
TGCAGTGCTGGGGACATACGACCCAATGAGCAGTTCTTC
CSAGDIRPNEQFF
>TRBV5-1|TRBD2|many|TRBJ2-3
TGCGCCAGCAGCTCCGGACTAGCGGGGGGGCGGGGTGCCACAGATACGCAGTATTTT
CASSSGLAGGRGATDTQYF
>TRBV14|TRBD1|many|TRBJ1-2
TGTGCCAGCAGTCTCGGGACAGGGGTCTATGGCTACACCTTC
CASSLGTGVYGYTF
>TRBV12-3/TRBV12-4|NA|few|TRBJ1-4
TGTGCCAGCAGTCGTCGACAGGCAACTAATGAAAAACTGTTTTTT
CASSRRQATNEKLFF
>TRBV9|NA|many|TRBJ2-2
TGTGCCAGCAGCGTAGTCGAGGGATCCCACGGGGAGCTGTTTTTT
CASSVVEGSHGELFF
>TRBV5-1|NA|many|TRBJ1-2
TGCGCCAGCAGCTTGGACACTCAATATGGCTACACCTTC
CASSLDTQYGYTF
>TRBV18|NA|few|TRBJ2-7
TGTGCCAGCTCCGTGACAGGCGAAACCTACGAGCAGTACTTC
CASSVTGETYEQYF
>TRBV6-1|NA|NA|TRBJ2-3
TGTGCCAGCAGTGAAGCGTTGGGGGGCTCCGGCACAGATACGCAGTATTTT
CASSEALGGSGTDTQYF
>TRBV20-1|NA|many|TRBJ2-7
TGCAGTGCTAGTAGGGTTGGGGAGCAGTACTTC
CSASRVGEQYF